Shown below are 6 T cell receptor beta chains from a single sample sequenced in a study of cytomegalovirus exposure and HLA in healthy donors. PCR amplification relied on 60 Vbeta primers (plus 13 Jbeta primers). Generated by immunoSEQ multiplex PCR, the TCRdb table keeps only in-frame clones and is missing some. The sample contains some 190,000 clones, more than 85% of which appear only once. Source material: PBMCs. These receptors all come from a woman aged 18-35 years in good health and CMV-seronegative.

This clone came up once. This chain connects TRBV15 to TRBJ1-1, with D hard to call. The CDR3 has 14 residues. Germline V gene data show CDR1 as LNHNV and CDR2 as YYDKDF (reference sequence). Trimming pared 0 bases from V and 5 bases from J, leaving 10 bases between. CDR3 sequence (DNA): TGTGCCACCAGCAGAGACCCGGCGGGGACTGAAGCTTTCTTT. Protein sequence: CATSRDPAGTEAFF.

The chain links TRBV30 to TRBJ2-7; 11 nucleotides agree with TRBD2. The CDR3 spans 16 residues. V shed 1 base, J shed 2 bases, and the junction held 7 bases outside the gene matches. Germline V lookup: CDR1 GTSNPN, CDR2 SVGIG (reference sequence). The CDR3 is CAWSDQPGLAAYEQYF. The CDR3 coding sequence is TGTGCCTGGAGTGACCAACCGGGACTAGCGGCCTACGAGCAGTACTTC.

This clone was detected only a few times. This chain uses TRBV27 with TRBJ1-1, with D perhaps matching TRBD1 (5 bases). Trimming stripped 4 bases from V and 5 bases from J, with 17 bases between. The CDR3 has 15 amino acids. Germline assignment: CDR1 MNHEY and CDR2 SMNVEV (reference sequence). Here the CDR3 reads CASSWGTLGGTEAFF. The CDR3 coding sequence is TGTGCCAGCAGTTGGGGGACCCTGGGGGGGACTGAAGCTTTCTTT.

This clone has just a few counts. The rearrangement links TRBV19 to TRBJ1-5; unclear D gene. Between the trimmed V and J ends, which lost 3 bases and 2 bases, there was a span of 8 bases. Germline V CDR1 and CDR2: LNHDA, SQIVND (reference sequence). The CDR3 has 14 residues. Here the CDR3 reads CASSMSRGNQPQHF. For the CDR3, the DNA is TGTGCCAGTAGTATGAGCCGGGGCAATCAGCCCCAGCATTTT.

The V call is TRBV21-1, the J call TRBJ2-3; TRBD1, the table's D call, lacks a check against the DNA. TRBV21-1 is shown as a pseudogene. The CDR3 sequence is 16 residues long. In DNA form, the CDR3 reads TGTGCCAGCAGCAAAAGGGGGACACAAAGCACAGATACGCAGTATTTT. This sequence encodes CASSKRGTQSTDTQYF.

This sequence joins TRBV7-9 and TRBJ2-5, with D possibly being TRBD2 (5 bases). The CDR3 has 17 residues. Germline CDR1 SEHNR, CDR2 FQNEAQ (reference sequence). The germline V and J ends were trimmed by 5 bases and 2 bases, with 21 bases remaining between them. The CDR3 spells CASSRRIGTRGQETQYF. CDR3 DNA: TGTGCCAGCAGCCGGCGGATCGGAACTAGAGGTCAAGAGACCCAGTACTTC.